Below, 32 T cell receptor beta chains from the same sample are listed, as sequenced in a study of cytomegalovirus exposure and HLA in healthy donors. The PCR was carried out with 60 Vbeta primers and 13 Jbeta primers. The table came from immunoSEQ multiplex PCR; TCRdb's copy has only in-frame clones and leaves some out. The sample consists of about 150,000 clones, around 9% of them appearing once. Sequencing used PBMCs. The receptors here all came from a woman in her forties in good health and CMV-seropositive.

This clone showed up just a few times. The chain has TRBV5-6 and TRBJ1-1; tentatively, D is TRBD1 (5 bases). V was shortened by 2 bases and J by 0 bases, with 11 bases between the two germline ends. Per germline, CDR1 SGHDT and CDR2 YYEEEE. The CDR3 loop spans 15 amino acids. The CDR3 DNA follows: TGTGCCAGCAGCTTCATCGACAGTTTGAACACTGAAGCTTTCTTT. Its translation is CASSFIDSLNTEAFF.

This clone was seen only a few times. The gene calls are TRBV7-2 and TRBJ2-7; tentatively, D is TRBD2 (7 bases). V was clipped by 5 bases and J by 4 bases, with 15 bases between them. CDR1 SGHTA and CDR2 FQGNSA come from the germline V gene. The CDR3 is 14 residues long. The CDR3 spells CASSRGGLRYEQYF. For the CDR3, the DNA is TGTGCCAGCAGCCGCGGGGGCCTCCGGTACGAGCAGTACTTC. Variable domain in full (rest from reference TRBV7-2 and TRBJ2-7): GAGVSQSPSNKVTEKGKDVELRCDPISGHTALYWYRQSLGQGLEFLIYFQGNSAPDKSGLPSDRFSAERTGGSVSTLTIQRTQQEDSAVYLCASSRGGLRYEQYFGPGTRLTVT.

To note about this clone: The same CDR3 can be traced to other DNA sequences in this sample. This chain links TRBV5-1 with TRBJ2-7, with D possibly TRBD2 on 6 matching bases. The CDR3 consists of 13 residues. The germline V and J ends were trimmed by 5 bases and 4 bases, with 13 bases remaining between them. CDR1 is SGHRS and CDR2 is YFSETQ in the germline V gene. The DNA of the CDR3 is TGCGCCAGCAGTTCCGGGACTCTATACGAGCAGTACTTC. It yields the protein CASSSGTLYEQYF.

This clone occurred many times. This CDR3 is also generated by other DNA sequences in the sample. The chain couples TRBV5-4 to TRBJ1-2; 11 positions agree with TRBD1. V dropped 6 bases and J dropped 4; count of bases not matched to a gene: 14. Germline-derived CDR1 and CDR2 are SGHNT and YYREEE (reference sequence). The CDR3 contains 17 residues. The CDR3 DNA reads as TGTGCCAGCAACCCGGGACAGGGGGATTTGGGAACCTATGGCTACACCTTC. Its protein is CASNPGQGDLGTYGYTF.

This clone has only a few counts. The chain uses TRBV29-1 and TRBJ1-1; a weak D match, TRBD1 (5 bases). Per germline, CDR1 SQVTM and CDR2 ANQGSEA. V gave up 6 bases and J gave up 4 bases, with 18 bases separating them. The CDR3 contains 14 residues. Written as DNA, the CDR3 is TGCAGCGTCGCCGTGGGGCCGACGACCACTGAAGCTTTCTTT. The encoded protein is CSVAVGPTTTEAFF.

The rearrangement links TRBV5-4 to TRBJ1-6; tentatively, D is TRBD1 (6 bases). The length of the CDR3 is 15 residues. Germline-derived CDR1 and CDR2 are SGHNT and YYREEE (reference sequence). Trimming pared 2 bases from V and 0 bases from J, leaving 6 bases between. The CDR3 here is CASSLQGSYNSPLHF. The CDR3 DNA follows: TGTGCCAGCAGCTTACAGGGCTCCTATAATTCACCCCTCCACTTT.

This clone was recorded a few times. The chain recombines TRBV7-3 with TRBJ1-1, with 8 positions matching TRBD1. Trimming took 2 bases from V and 2 from J; bases not matched to a gene: 16. CDR1 is SGHTA and CDR2 is FQGTGA in the germline V gene. The CDR3 sequence is 19 residues long. CDR3 nucleotides: TGTGCCAGCAGCTTAGTTGGGGTCGGAGGCAGGGGGCTTAACACTGAAGCTTTCTTT. Residues: CASSLVGVGGRGLNTEAFF.

This chain joins TRBV29-1 and TRBJ2-5; D is perhaps TRBD2 (5 bases). V gave up 3 bases and J gave up 9 bases, with 11 bases separating them. The CDR3 extends over 11 amino acids. Germline-derived CDR1 and CDR2 are SQVTM and ANQGSEA. The CDR3 loop is CSVESAGPQYF. DNA for the CDR3: TGCAGCGTTGAGTCGGCGGGCCCCCAGTACTTC.

The rearrangement links TRBV5-5 to TRBJ2-7, with 7 positions matching TRBD1. CDR3 length: 14 amino acids. The germline gives CDR1 SGHKS, CDR2 YYEKEE (reference sequence). V dropped 4 bases and J dropped 1; count of bases not matched to a gene: 5. CDR3: CASSLRTGSYEQYF. CDR3 nucleotides: TGTGCCAGCAGCCTCAGGACAGGTTCCTACGAGCAGTACTTC.

As to this clone: This clone may be a read error of a much larger clone one base away. The same CDR3 can be traced to other DNA sequences in this sample. This rearrangement joins TRBV7-8 to TRBJ2-5; TRBD2 agrees at 12 bases. Germline loops: CDR1 SGHVS, CDR2 FQNEAQ. This CDR3 is 16 amino acids long. As DNA, the CDR3 is TGTGCCAGTAGCTTAGTAGGACTAGCGGGACAAGAGACCCAGTACTTC. Translation: CASSLVGLAGQETQYF.

This chain joins TRBV25-1 and TRBJ1-5, with 7 nucleotides matching TRBD1. V was pared by 5 bases and J by 3 bases, with 4 bases of the junction left unmatched. Germline V lookup: CDR1 MGHDK, CDR2 SYGVNS. This CDR3 is 14 amino acids long. CDR3 sequence reads: CASSPGTANQPQHF. CDR3 in DNA: TGTGCCAGCAGTCCCGGGACAGCCAATCAGCCCCAGCATTTT.

This clone was counted between two and nine times. The chain joins TRBV7-9 to TRBJ2-7, with 10 bases identical to TRBD1. CDR3 length: 15 residues. J gave up 3 bases and V 0 bases, and 2 bases lay outside the gene matches. Germline loops: CDR1 SEHNR, CDR2 FQNEAQ (reference sequence). The CDR3 DNA is TGTGCCAGCAGCTTAGCCGGGACAGGGGTCTACGAGCAGTACTTC. It is translated as CASSLAGTGVYEQYF. The variable domain in full, completed from reference TRBV7-9 and TRBJ2-7, reads DTGVSQNPRHKITKRGQNVTFRCDPISEHNRLYWYRQTLGQGPEFLTYFQNEAQLEKSRLLSDRFSAERPKGSFSTLEIQRTEQGDSAMYLCASSLAGTGVYEQYFGPGTRLTVT.

This clone was picked up a small number of times. The chain is built from TRBV7-9 and TRBJ2-1, with 8 nucleotides matching TRBD1. V lost 5 bases and J lost 8; bases outside the gene matches: 8. Looked up from germline, CDR1 is SEHNR and CDR2 is FQNEAQ (reference sequence). There are 14 residues in the CDR3. CDR3 sequence: CASSLGQGVDEQFF. DNA of the CDR3: TGTGCCAGCAGCCTCGGACAGGGAGTCGATGAGCAGTTCTTC.

Regarding this clone: Other DNA sequences in the same sample also yield this CDR3. V gene TRBV7-3 combines with J gene TRBJ2-2, with TRBD1 identical over 7 bases. The CDR3 has 14 amino acids. The germline CDR1 and CDR2 sequences are SGHTA and FQGTGA. J was trimmed by 6 bases and V by 0 bases; bases with no gene match: 1. In nucleotides, the CDR3 is TGTGCCAGCAGCTTAACAGGGGGCGCCGGGGAGCTGTTTTTT. As protein: CASSLTGGAGELFF.

This clone occurred a few times. This chain links TRBV19 with TRBJ2-1; TRBD2 aligns across 10 bases. Germline trimming cut 6 bases from V and 9 bases from J; bases unmatched to any gene: 8. The CDR3 sequence is 14 residues long. Germline V lookup: CDR1 LNHDA, CDR2 SQIVND (reference sequence). The CDR3 nucleotides read TGTGCCAGTAGAAGGAGCGGGGGGGCGAGTGAGCAGTTCTTC. Its protein is CASRRSGGASEQFF.

The rearrangement links TRBV10-3 to TRBJ2-3, with D maybe TRBD1 (5 bases). Germline assignment: CDR1 ENHRY and CDR2 SYGVKD. The CDR3 has 12 residues. Trimming took 5 bases from V and 6 from J, leaving 9 bases between them. The CDR3 sequence is CAISPGLDTQYF. For the CDR3, the DNA is TGTGCCATCAGTCCAGGGCTGGATACGCAGTATTTT.

The J gene is TRBJ2-2, the V gene TRBV5-4, with TRBD1 identical over 8 bases. CDR3 size: 18 residues. Germline assignment: CDR1 SGHNT and CDR2 YYREEE (reference sequence). J was trimmed by 1 base and V by 0 bases; bases with no gene match: 8. The chain's CDR3 is CASSLGFTGTGNTGELFF. The DNA for the CDR3 is TGTGCCAGCAGCTTGGGTTTTACCGGGACAGGGAACACCGGGGAGCTGTTTTTT.

The rearrangement joins TRBV5-6 to TRBJ1-1; the D gene is possibly TRBD1 (5 bases). The CDR3 is made up of 15 amino acids. The V gene's germline CDR1 is SGHDT and CDR2 YYEEEE. Deletions cut 0 bases from V and 3 bases from J, with 12 bases between. In nucleotides, the CDR3 is TGTGCCAGCAGCTTGGGGCTGGGGCAGGACACTGAAGCTTTCTTT. Protein sequence: CASSLGLGQDTEAFF.

DNA for the CDR3: TGTGCCAGCAGCTTAACAGGGTACCAAGAGACCCAGTACTTC. It codes for CASSLTGYQETQYF. The rearrangement joins TRBV7-2 to TRBJ2-5, with a tentative D call TRBD1 (6 bases). CDR1 SGHTA and CDR2 FQGNSA come from the germline V gene. The CDR3 length is 14 residues. Trimming pared 2 bases from V and 0 bases from J, leaving 7 bases between.

J is TRBJ1-2 and V is TRBV5-6; D might be TRBD1 (5 bases). CDR1 SGHDT and CDR2 YYEEEE come from the germline V gene. The length of the CDR3 is 16 residues. V lost 3 bases and J 5 bases, leaving 20 bases between the germline ends. CDR3 protein: CASSWRGAGSRYGYTF. Here the CDR3 DNA reads TGTGCCAGCAGCTGGAGGGGCGCAGGTTCTAGGTATGGCTACACCTTC.

The chain has TRBV15 and TRBJ1-5; D perhaps matches TRBD1 (5 bases). This CDR3 comprises 15 residues. Germline CDR1 reads LNHNV; CDR2 reads YYDKDF (reference sequence). V was cut by 6 bases and J by 0 bases, with 12 bases left in between. In nucleotides, the CDR3 is TGTGCCACCAGGGAGGGGAGCTATAGCAATCAGCCCCAGCATTTT. Translating gives CATREGSYSNQPQHF. The full variable domain, with the rest looked up from reference TRBV15 and TRBJ1-5, is DAMVIQNPRYQVTQFGKPVTLSCSQTLNHNVMYWYQQKSSQAPKLLFHYYDKDFNNEADTPDNFQSRRPNTSFCFLDIRSPGLGDTAMYLCATREGSYSNQPQHFGDGTRLSIL.

This clone showed up just a few times. The J gene is TRBJ2-3, the V gene TRBV7-2, with D possibly matching TRBD1 (5 bases). The ends were cut back, 5 bases at V and 8 bases at J, with 14 bases in the middle. This CDR3 comprises 13 residues. The germline V gene encodes CDR1 SGHTA and CDR2 FQGNSA. The CDR3 sequence is CASSREWGSTQYF. CDR3 DNA sequence: TGTGCCAGCAGCCGCGAGTGGGGCAGTACGCAGTATTTT.

The sample holds a few counts of this clone. The chain combines TRBV9 with TRBJ1-1; no clear D. Germline V gene data show CDR1 as SGDLS and CDR2 as YYNGEE. V was cut by 0 bases and J by 3 bases, with 12 bases left in between. The CDR3 extends over 15 amino acids. The CDR3 reads CASSVVQDWDTEAFF. The CDR3 nucleotides read TGTGCCAGCAGCGTAGTTCAGGATTGGGACACTGAAGCTTTCTTT.

With respect to this clone: This same CDR3 is encoded by further DNA sequences in the sample. V is TRBV19 and J is TRBJ2-2, with 12 bases matching TRBD2. V was clipped by 4 bases and J by 2 bases; unmatched bases: 2. This CDR3 comprises 16 residues. Germline loops: CDR1 LNHDA, CDR2 SQIVND (reference sequence). CDR3 in DNA: TGTGCCAGTAGTAGACTAGCGGGGGCAAACACCGGGGAGCTGTTTTTT. Translating gives CASSRLAGANTGELFF. Complete variable domain (other parts from reference TRBV19 and TRBJ2-2): DGGITQSPKYLFRKEGQNVTLSCEQNLNHDAMYWYRQDPGQGLRLIYYSQIVNDFQKGDIAEGYSVSREKKESFPLTVTSAQKNPTAFYLCASSRLAGANTGELFFGEGSRLTVL.

The gene calls are TRBV7-8 and TRBJ1-5; 9 positions agree with TRBD1. With 1 base clipped from V and 6 bases from J, the junction kept 16 bases outside the gene matches. There are 19 residues in the CDR3. Germline loops: CDR1 SGHVS, CDR2 FQNEAQ. In DNA form, the CDR3 reads TGTGCCAGCAGCTTAGTCTCATCAGGCCCGGGACAGGGAGGTCAGCCCCAGCATTTT. Translation gives CASSLVSSGPGQGGQPQHF.

Comments on this clone: The same CDR3 can be traced to other DNA sequences in this sample. The chain combines TRBV18 with TRBJ2-5; the match to TRBD2 covers 7 bases. Looked up from germline, CDR1 is KGHSH and CDR2 is LQKENI. The ends lost 3 bases at V and 2 bases at J; junction bases unmatched: 0. The CDR3 runs 13 residues. DNA for the CDR3: TGTGCCAGCTCACCGGGACTACAAGAGACCCAGTACTTC. Translated: CASSPGLQETQYF.

The chain recombines TRBV18 with TRBJ1-4; 7 bases are shared with TRBD1. The germline V gene has CDR1 KGHSH and CDR2 LQKENI. The CDR3 spans 15 residues. The J segment lost 8 bases and the V segment lost 4 bases, leaving 10 bases of the junction unmatched. CDR3 region: CASSRQTGLEEKLFF. CDR3 nucleotides: TGTGCCAGCTCACGACAGACAGGGTTAGAGGAAAAACTGTTTTTT.

This clone was picked up a small number of times. The rearrangement joins TRBV29-1 to TRBJ1-4; D uncertain. Germline values: CDR1 SQVTM, CDR2 ANQGSEA. V shed 6 bases and J shed 1 base, with 9 bases lying between them. The CDR3 loop spans 13 amino acids. CDR3 in amino acids: CSVGEGTNEKLFF. DNA of the CDR3: TGCAGCGTGGGAGAGGGAACTAATGAAAAACTGTTTTTT. The whole variable domain, filled in from reference TRBV29-1 and TRBJ1-4, reads SAVISQKPSRDICQRGTSLTIQCQVDSQVTMMFWYRQQPGQSLTLIATANQGSEATYESGFVIDKFPISRPNLTFSTLTVSNMSPEDSSIYLCSVGEGTNEKLFFGSGTQLSVL.

This clone was observed a few times. The rearrangement joins TRBV5-1 to TRBJ2-1; 8 bases are shared with TRBD2. Trimming took 1 base from V and 5 from J; bases not matched to a gene: 5. The CDR3 is 15 residues long. CDR1 is SGHRS and CDR2 is YFSETQ in the germline V gene. The CDR3 here is CASSLIAGNNNEQFF. The CDR3 nucleotides read TGCGCCAGCAGCTTGATAGCGGGGAATAACAATGAGCAGTTCTTC.

There are a few counts of this clone. The J gene is TRBJ2-4, the V gene TRBV5-4, with 9 bases aligning to TRBD1. V was pared by 4 bases and J by 2 bases, with 4 bases of the junction left unmatched. CDR3 length: 15 residues. Germline CDR1 and CDR2: SGHNT and YYREEE (reference sequence). As DNA, the CDR3 is TGTGCCAGCAGCCAGGACAGGGGAACCAAAAACATTCAGTACTTC. It yields the protein CASSQDRGTKNIQYF.

The chain has TRBV6-6 and TRBJ2-7, with a weak D call TRBD1 (6 bases). CDR1 and CDR2 (germline): MNHNY, SVGAGI (reference sequence). Trimming pared 2 bases from V and 2 bases from J, leaving 10 bases between. The CDR3 loop spans 14 amino acids. CDR3 nucleotides: TGTGCCAGCAGTTACAAACAGGGCGCCTACGAGCAGTACTTC. This sequence encodes CASSYKQGAYEQYF.

The V call is TRBV5-4, the J call TRBJ2-5; D might be TRBD2 (7 bases). This CDR3 is built from 15 residues. Germline V gene sequence: CDR1 SGHNT, CDR2 YYREEE (reference sequence). V lost 4 bases and J lost 5, with 18 bases in between. The CDR3: CASSETREGGETQYF. In nucleotides, the CDR3 is TGTGCCAGCAGCGAGACCAGGGAGGGGGGGGAGACCCAGTACTTC.